These 32 T cell receptor beta chains originate from one sample sequenced in a study of shared clonotypes between healthy human individuals. TCRdb keeps only in-frame clones here, not all; method: immunoSEQ multiplex PCR. The sample carries around 2.1 million clones, roughly 91% recorded once. Naive-designated CD8 cells lacked CD45RO, were positively enriched for CCR7, and omitted terminally differentiated effector memory CD45RA+ cells. The sample comprised naive CD8+ T cells from PBMCs. All receptors derive from a man aged 18 to 29 in good health. Some clones in this sample may be carry-over from other donors' samples.

This clone was picked up a small number of times. The chain combines TRBV4-1 with TRBJ1-5; 7 bases are a match to TRBD1. This CDR3 comprises 15 residues. Germline CDR1 MGHRA, CDR2 YSYEKL. After removal of 5 bases from V and 3 bases from J, the junction contained 7 bases not matched to a gene. The CDR3 reads CASSARQGSNQPQHF. As DNA, the CDR3 is TGCGCCAGCAGCGCCCGACAGGGATCCAATCAGCCCCAGCATTTT.

The chain joins TRBV11-2 to TRBJ2-5; 10 positions agree with TRBD1. Germline V lookup: CDR1 SGHAT, CDR2 FQNNGV. V trimming: 5 bases; J trimming: 5 bases; junction bases outside the gene matches: 8. This CDR3 is built from 15 residues. The CDR3 loop is CASSHPGQGSETQYF. CDR3 coding DNA: TGTGCCAGCAGCCACCCGGGACAGGGGAGTGAGACCCAGTACTTC.

The rearrangement joins TRBV5-1 to TRBJ2-5; TRBD2 aligns across 8 bases. The V segment lost 7 bases and the J segment 4 bases; nucleotides outside the gene matches: 12. CDR1 SGHRS and CDR2 YFSETQ come from the germline V gene. The CDR3 has 15 residues. The CDR3 region is CASEYRPREGETQYF. The CDR3 DNA reads TGCGCCAGCGAATACAGGCCCCGGGAGGGAGAGACCCAGTACTTC. The full variable domain, completed using reference TRBV5-1 and TRBJ2-5, is KAGVTQTPRYLIKTRGQQVTLSCSPISGHRSVSWYQQTPGQGLQFLFEYFSETQRNKGNFPGRFSGRQFSNSRSEMNVSTLELGDSALYLCASEYRPREGETQYFGPGTRLLVL.

Note on this clone: The identical CDR3 is also encoded by other nucleotide sequences in the sample. Here the CDR3 DNA reads TGCGCCAGCAGGCCTTCGGACTTGGACGCCTATGGCTACACCTTC. Residues: CASRPSDLDAYGYTF. The chain recombines TRBV4-1 with TRBJ1-2; the D is unclear. CDR3 length equals 15 residues. Per germline, CDR1 MGHRA and CDR2 YSYEKL. Trimming shortened V by 6 bases and J by 4 bases, and 18 bases separated the two germline ends.

The chain employs TRBV6-1 and TRBJ1-3; D gene unclear. There are 15 residues in the CDR3. V lost 4 bases to trimming and J lost 0 bases, with 10 bases between them. Germline V gene lookup returns CDR1 MNHNS and CDR2 SASEGT. This CDR3 reads CASSVQLYSGNTIYF. The CDR3 region has the DNA TGTGCCAGCAGTGTACAGCTTTACTCTGGAAACACCATATATTTT.

This chain uses TRBV19 with TRBJ1-1, with 7 nucleotides matching TRBD1. The CDR3 covers 15 residues. V lost 5 bases to trimming and J lost 0 bases; unmatched junction nucleotides: 6. CDR1 LNHDA and CDR2 SQIVND come from the germline V gene (reference sequence). The CDR3 DNA reads as TGTGCCAGTAGTCTCTCACAGGGGATGAACACTGAAGCTTTCTTT. Protein: CASSLSQGMNTEAFF.

The gene calls are TRBV2 and TRBJ2-5, with 7 bases lining up with TRBD1. Per germline, CDR1 SNHLY and CDR2 FYNNEI. V trimming: 4 bases; J trimming: 2 bases; junction bases outside the gene matches: 7. The CDR3 covers 15 residues. In DNA form, the CDR3 reads TGTGCCAGCAGTGGTCCGGGACAGATACAAGAGACCCAGTACTTC. The encoded protein is CASSGPGQIQETQYF.

The chain combines TRBV5-6 with TRBJ2-7; TRBD2 aligns across 9 bases. This CDR3 has 16 amino acids. Germline CDR1 is SGHDT and CDR2 is YYEEEE. V was clipped by 0 bases and J by 3 bases; unmatched bases: 7. The CDR3 reads CASSLDVAGAGYEQYF. The CDR3 bases are TGTGCCAGCAGCTTGGACGTAGCGGGAGCGGGCTACGAGCAGTACTTC. Based on the CDR3 plus reference TRBV5-6 and TRBJ2-7, the full variable domain is DAGVTQSPTHLIKTRGQQVTLRCSPKSGHDTVSWYQQALGQGPQFIFQYYEEEERQRGNFPDRFSGHQFPNYSSELNVNALLLGDSALYLCASSLDVAGAGYEQYFGPGTRLTVT.

This sequence joins TRBV4-2 and TRBJ2-3; TRBD2 aligns across 8 bases. Trimming removed 0 bases from V and 7 bases from J; junction bases left unmatched: 9. Germline V lookup: CDR1 LGHNA, CDR2 YNFKEQ. This CDR3 comprises 16 residues. The CDR3 nucleotides are TGTGCCAGCAGCCAAGAAATTAGCGGGGTTGGTCATACGCAGTATTTT. The encoded protein is CASSQEISGVGHTQYF.

This clone is a singleton in its sample. CDR3 nucleotide sequence: TGTGCCAGCAGTTTATATACCCCCCATAACACAGATACGCAGTATTTT. It specifies CASSLYTPHNTDTQYF. The V gene is TRBV27, the J gene TRBJ2-3; D gene uncertain. V dropped 1 base and J dropped 2 bases, with 13 bases sitting between them. CDR1 is MNHEY and CDR2 is SMNVEV in the germline V gene (reference sequence). The CDR3 is 16 amino acids.

This chain links TRBV28 with TRBJ1-4; D is ambiguous. CDR1 MDHEN and CDR2 SYDVKM come from the germline V gene. The CDR3 runs to 16 residues. Trimming removed 5 bases at V and 4 bases at J, with 17 bases between. CDR3 DNA: TGTGCCAGCAGTACCGGGATGGAGCATAATAATGAAAAACTGTTTTTT. The encoded protein is CASSTGMEHNNEKLFF.

With respect to this clone: The same CDR3 can be traced to other DNA sequences in this sample. V and J are TRBV7-9 and TRBJ1-1; D ambiguous. The ends were cut back, 6 bases at V and 2 bases at J, with 7 bases in the middle. The CDR3 loop spans 12 amino acids. Germline V CDR1 and CDR2: SEHNR, FQNEAQ (reference sequence). The CDR3 sequence is CASSPPNTEAFF. As DNA, the CDR3 is TGTGCCAGCAGTCCCCCCAACACTGAAGCTTTCTTT.

V and J are TRBV6-5 and TRBJ2-2; TRBD2 matches 10 bases. Unmatched junction bases numbered 5, after V lost 5 bases and J lost 8 bases. CDR1 is MNHEY, CDR2 SVGAGI, per germline. The CDR3 length is 14 residues. Here the CDR3 reads CASSILAGEGELFF. The CDR3 bases are TGTGCCAGCAGTATCCTAGCGGGAGAGGGGGAGCTGTTTTTT.

The chain employs TRBV7-9 and TRBJ2-7; D call uncertain. V lost 4 bases and J 0 bases, leaving 16 bases between the germline ends. CDR3 length: 16 amino acids. CDR1 and CDR2 (germline): SEHNR, FQNEAQ (reference sequence). Here the CDR3 DNA reads TGTGCCAGCAGCTATGCACAGATGCCCCTCTCCTACGAGCAGTACTTC. Translation: CASSYAQMPLSYEQYF.

The chain uses TRBV7-9 and TRBJ2-5, with 7 bases lining up with TRBD1. CDR3 size: 16 residues. Unmatched junction bases numbered 4, after V lost 0 bases and J lost 0 bases. Germline CDR1 reads SEHNR; CDR2 reads FQNEAQ (reference sequence). The CDR3 DNA reads TGTGCCAGCAGCTTAGCGCTGGGACAGCACCAAGAGACCCAGTACTTC. Protein: CASSLALGQHQETQYF. The variable domain in full, completed from reference TRBV7-9 and TRBJ2-5, reads DTGVSQNPRHKITKRGQNVTFRCDPISEHNRLYWYRQTLGQGPEFLTYFQNEAQLEKSRLLSDRFSAERPKGSFSTLEIQRTEQGDSAMYLCASSLALGQHQETQYFGPGTRLLVL.

This clone was observed once. This chain links TRBV7-8 with TRBJ1-2; a possible D gene is TRBD1 (6 bases). The CDR3 is 19 amino acids. Germline V CDR1 and CDR2: SGHVS, FQNEAQ. Trimming stripped 8 bases from V and 7 bases from J, with 35 bases between. The CDR3 DNA sequence: TGTGCCAGCCTAAGAGGCTCTAGGGGGATTGTGCTGGATGATCGTGGCTACACCTTC. It specifies CASLRGSRGIVLDDRGYTF.

The chain employs TRBV5-5 and TRBJ2-7; 9 bases agree with TRBD2. With 5 bases clipped from V and 3 bases from J, the junction kept 9 bases outside the gene matches. CDR1 SGHKS and CDR2 YYEKEE come from the germline V gene (reference sequence). This CDR3 contains 15 residues. The CDR3 bases are TGTGCCAGCAGTTTTAGGGGGACTAGCTACTACGAGCAGTACTTC. The encoded protein is CASSFRGTSYYEQYF.

The chain joins TRBV25-1 to TRBJ2-7; D is undetermined. This CDR3 has 14 residues. Deletions cut 4 bases from V and 1 base from J, with 11 bases between. Germline CDR1 reads MGHDK; CDR2 reads SYGVNS. The CDR3 here is CASSVTRSSYEQYF. CDR3 nucleotides: TGTGCCAGCAGTGTCACTCGGTCTTCCTACGAGCAGTACTTC.

A note on this clone: The identical CDR3 is also encoded by other nucleotide sequences in the sample. V and J are TRBV5-1 and TRBJ2-6; D is ambiguous. This CDR3 region has 16 residues. Germline loops: CDR1 SGHRS, CDR2 YFSETQ. V gave up 0 bases and J gave up 0 bases, with 7 bases separating them. The CDR3 loop reads CASSLGPSSGANVLTF. For the CDR3, the DNA is TGCGCCAGCAGCTTGGGGCCTAGCTCTGGGGCCAACGTCCTGACTTTC.

The chain carries TRBV10-3 and TRBJ2-1, with D maybe TRBD1 (5 bases). Between the trimmed V and J ends, which lost 4 bases and 9 bases, there was a span of 13 bases. Germline-derived CDR1 and CDR2 are ENHRY and SYGVKD. The CDR3 runs to 13 residues. The CDR3: CAISATLGVEQFF. CDR3 nucleotide sequence: TGTGCCATCAGTGCCACGCTAGGGGTTGAGCAGTTCTTC.

J is TRBJ2-7 and V is TRBV2; 8 bases match TRBD2. The CDR3 has 16 amino acids. Trimming cost V 9 bases and J 0 bases; bases outside gene matches: 13. Germline V gene lookup returns CDR1 SNHLY and CDR2 FYNNEI. The CDR3 coding sequence is TGTGCCAGTCGACCCCTCTTACTAGCGGACTCCTACGAGCAGTACTTC. Amino acid sequence: CASRPLLLADSYEQYF.

The V gene is TRBV7-9, the J gene TRBJ2-2; perhaps TRBD2 as D (5 bases). The germline CDR1 and CDR2 sequences are SEHNR and FQNEAQ (reference sequence). The CDR3 is 11 amino acids. The CDR3 nucleotides read TGTGTGTCGGGATCGGTCGGGGAGCTGTTTTTT. Protein product: CVSGSVGELFF.

This clone was counted once. Other DNA sequences in this specimen translate into the identical CDR3. The V call is TRBV7-2, the J call TRBJ2-7, with 10 positions matching TRBD2. Germline CDR1 and CDR2: SGHTA and FQGNSA. Trimming removed 2 bases from V and 3 bases from J; junction bases left unmatched: 4. This CDR3 has 15 amino acids. The CDR3 DNA sequence: TGTGCCAGCAGCTTACTTGCTAGCGGGAGCTACGAGCAGTACTTC. Amino acids: CASSLLASGSYEQYF. The variable domain in full, completed from reference TRBV7-2 and TRBJ2-7, reads GAGVSQSPSNKVTEKGKDVELRCDPISGHTALYWYRQSLGQGLEFLIYFQGNSAPDKSGLPSDRFSAERTGGSVSTLTIQRTQQEDSAVYLCASSLLASGSYEQYFGPGTRLTVT.

The CDR3 reads CASSPRGREQYF. The CDR3 region has the DNA TGTGCCAGCAGCCCGAGGGGGCGGGAGCAGTACTTC. The chain couples TRBV9 to TRBJ2-7, with TRBD1 identical over 7 bases. This CDR3 comprises 12 residues. CDR1 SGDLS and CDR2 YYNGEE come from the germline V gene. The J segment lost 7 bases and the V segment lost 4 bases, leaving 5 bases of the junction unmatched.

CDR3 DNA sequence: TGTGCCAGCAGGTCACGACTAGCGGGAGGGCAAGAGACCCAGTACTTC. Protein sequence: CASRSRLAGGQETQYF. V is TRBV27 and J is TRBJ2-5, with 14 bases lining up with TRBD2. V lost 6 bases and J lost 2; bases outside the gene matches: 5. The CDR3 is made up of 16 amino acids. Germline assignment: CDR1 MNHEY and CDR2 SMNVEV (reference sequence).

The chain combines TRBV7-6 with TRBJ2-2; perhaps D is TRBD1 or TRBD2 (6 bases each). In germline, CDR1 is SGHVS, CDR2 FNYEAQ. The CDR3 runs to 16 residues. The V end lost 5 bases, the J end lost 8 bases, and 21 bases lay between the germline ends. The CDR3 nucleotides are TGTGCCAGCAGCCCATATGGGGGGCTCGTCGCGGGGGAGCTGTTTTTT. The encoded protein is CASSPYGGLVAGELFF. Drawing the rest from reference TRBV7-6 and TRBJ2-2, the complete variable domain is GAGVSQSPRYKVTKRGQDVALRCDPISGHVSLYWYRQALGQGPEFLTYFNYEAQQDKSGLPNDRFSAERPEGSISTLTIQRTEQRDSAMYRCASSPYGGLVAGELFFGEGSRLTVL.

The chain recombines TRBV2 with TRBJ2-2; D unclear. This CDR3 is built from 14 residues. The V gene lost 7 bases and the J gene lost 1 base, with 10 bases spanning the gap. Germline V CDR1 and CDR2: SNHLY, FYNNEI. The CDR3 DNA is TGTGCCAGCACCTCGGACGGGAACACCGGGGAGCTGTTTTTT. It codes for CASTSDGNTGELFF.

J is TRBJ2-2 and V is TRBV21-1; the D call TRBD2 from the table was never checked on the DNA. TRBV21-1 is shown as a pseudogene. This CDR3 contains 15 residues. CDR3 DNA: TGTGCCAGCAGCAAAGGAGAGAGGGTTAACGGGGAGCTGTTTTTT. Its translation is CASSKGERVNGELFF.

This chain uses TRBV10-3 with TRBJ2-7, with D perhaps TRBD1 or TRBD2 (5 bases each). This CDR3 has 14 residues. Per the germline V gene, CDR1 is ENHRY and CDR2 is SYGVKD. V was pared by 7 bases and J by 2 bases, with 15 bases between. DNA for the CDR3: TGTGCCATCAAACAACCGGGACCCGCCTACGAGCAGTACTTC. It is translated as CAIKQPGPAYEQYF.

This clone was recorded once. The chain has TRBV11-3 and TRBJ1-1; D is perhaps TRBD1 (6 bases). This CDR3 is 13 amino acids long. The germline CDR1 and CDR2 sequences are SGHNT and YENEEA. V was shortened by 4 bases and J by 9 bases, with 15 bases between the two germline ends. The CDR3 sequence is CASSSRTEGKAFF. CDR3 coding DNA: TGTGCCAGCAGCTCTAGGACAGAGGGGAAAGCTTTCTTT.

This chain uses TRBV7-6 with TRBJ2-2; unclear D gene. From germline, CDR1 is SGHVS and CDR2 FNYEAQ. This CDR3 is 11 amino acids long. The ends were cut back, 6 bases at V and 5 bases at J, with 4 bases in the middle. CDR3 coding DNA: TGTGCCAGCAGAACAACCGGGGAGCTGTTTTTT. Its protein is CASRTTGELFF. The variable domain in full, with the rest retrieved from reference TRBV7-6 and TRBJ2-2, is GAGVSQSPRYKVTKRGQDVALRCDPISGHVSLYWYRQALGQGPEFLTYFNYEAQQDKSGLPNDRFSAERPEGSISTLTIQRTEQRDSAMYRCASRTTGELFFGEGSRLTVL.

The chain joins TRBV27 to TRBJ2-7, with 11 bases aligning to TRBD1. The germline V gene has CDR1 MNHEY and CDR2 SMNVEV (reference sequence). This CDR3 region has 15 residues. The ends lost 5 bases at V and 4 bases at J; junction bases unmatched: 7. The chain's CDR3 is CASSGPGQGGYEQYF. The CDR3 DNA follows: TGTGCCAGCAGTGGCCCGGGACAGGGGGGTTACGAGCAGTACTTC.